This TCR beta chain stems from a study of blood T cell repertoires in COVID-19. Study-wide context: PBMCs, B-cell-depleted T cells, or T cells were the source of the cDNA or gDNA that made up the material.

This CDR3 has 14 residues. Deletions cut 9 bases from V and 5 bases from J, with 18 bases between. Germline V gives CDR1 LGHNA, CDR2 YNFKEQ. Under the authors' procedure: Scientists estimated how many nucleated cells there were by amplifying reference gene primers. Generated by immunoSEQ multiplex PCR, the TCRdb table keeps only in-frame clones and is missing some. The DNA was the basis for D and trimming; V, J and clone size are from that table. The sample holds more than 95,000 clones, 70% to 90% seen once. The chain joins TRBV4-2 to TRBJ2-3; tentative D call: TRBD2 (7 bases). Sequencing was carried out using peripheral blood. The source is a human donor in a cohort sampled during active COVID-19. CDR3 amino acids: CASGRGASGDTQYF. In DNA, the CDR3 is TGTGCCAGTGGTCGGGGGGCCTCGGGAGATACGCAGTATTTT.